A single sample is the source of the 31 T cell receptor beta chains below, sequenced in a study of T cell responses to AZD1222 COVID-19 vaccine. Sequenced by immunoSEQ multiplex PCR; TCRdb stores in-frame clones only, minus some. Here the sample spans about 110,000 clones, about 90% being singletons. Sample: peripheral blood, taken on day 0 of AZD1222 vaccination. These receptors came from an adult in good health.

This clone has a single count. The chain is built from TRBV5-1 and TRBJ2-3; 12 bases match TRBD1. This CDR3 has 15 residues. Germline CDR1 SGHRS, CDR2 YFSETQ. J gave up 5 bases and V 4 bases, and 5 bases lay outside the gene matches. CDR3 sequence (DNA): TGCGCCAGCAGCGGGACAGGGGGCGCACAAGATACGCAGTATTTT. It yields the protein CASSGTGGAQDTQYF.

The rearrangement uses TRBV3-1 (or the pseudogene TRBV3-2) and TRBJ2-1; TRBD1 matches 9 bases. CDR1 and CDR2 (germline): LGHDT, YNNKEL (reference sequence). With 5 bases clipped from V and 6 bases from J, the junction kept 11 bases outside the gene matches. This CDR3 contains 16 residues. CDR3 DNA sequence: TGTGCCAGCAGCTTACCAACAGGGACAGGGACCAATGAGCAGTTCTTC. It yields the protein CASSLPTGTGTNEQFF.

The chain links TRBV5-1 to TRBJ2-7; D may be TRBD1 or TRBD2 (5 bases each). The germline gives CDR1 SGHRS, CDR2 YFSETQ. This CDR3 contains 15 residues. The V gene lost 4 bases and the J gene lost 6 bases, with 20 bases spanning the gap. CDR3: CASSVRPGTSSEQYF. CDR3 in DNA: TGCGCCAGCAGCGTCCGGCCCGGGACGAGCAGCGAGCAGTACTTC.

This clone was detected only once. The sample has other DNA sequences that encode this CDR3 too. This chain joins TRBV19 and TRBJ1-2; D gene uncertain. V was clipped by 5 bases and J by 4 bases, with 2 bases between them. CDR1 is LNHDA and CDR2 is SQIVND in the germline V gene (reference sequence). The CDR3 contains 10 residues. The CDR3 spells CASSGYGYTF. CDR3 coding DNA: TGTGCCAGTAGTGGCTATGGCTACACCTTC.

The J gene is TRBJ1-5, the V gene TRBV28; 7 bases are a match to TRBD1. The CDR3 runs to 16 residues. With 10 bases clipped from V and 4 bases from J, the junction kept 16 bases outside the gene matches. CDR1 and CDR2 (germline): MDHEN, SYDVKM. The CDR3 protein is CATATGLRGSNQPQHF. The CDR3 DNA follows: TGTGCCACCGCGACAGGGTTAAGGGGATCAAATCAGCCCCAGCATTTT.

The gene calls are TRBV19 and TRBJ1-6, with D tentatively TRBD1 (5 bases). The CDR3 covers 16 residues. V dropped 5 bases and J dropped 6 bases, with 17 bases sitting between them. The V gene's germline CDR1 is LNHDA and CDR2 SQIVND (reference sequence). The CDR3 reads CASSPAQGLLNSPLHF. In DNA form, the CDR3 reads TGTGCCAGTAGTCCCGCTCAGGGACTACTTAATTCACCCCTCCACTTT.

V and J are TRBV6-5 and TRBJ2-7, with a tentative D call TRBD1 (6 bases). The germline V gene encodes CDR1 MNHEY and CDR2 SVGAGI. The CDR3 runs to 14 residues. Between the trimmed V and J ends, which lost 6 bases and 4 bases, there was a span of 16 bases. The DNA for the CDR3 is TGTGCCAGCAGGGCCCAGGGGATGCGTTACGAGCAGTACTTC. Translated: CASRAQGMRYEQYF.

The CDR3 region is CAWSPGSPNQPQHF. The CDR3 DNA reads TGTGCCTGGAGTCCCGGGTCCCCTAATCAGCCCCAGCATTTT. J is TRBJ1-5 and V is TRBV30; no firm D call. Trimming took 2 bases from V and 4 from J, leaving 12 bases between them. CDR1 is GTSNPN, CDR2 SVGIG, per germline (reference sequence). The CDR3 runs to 14 residues.

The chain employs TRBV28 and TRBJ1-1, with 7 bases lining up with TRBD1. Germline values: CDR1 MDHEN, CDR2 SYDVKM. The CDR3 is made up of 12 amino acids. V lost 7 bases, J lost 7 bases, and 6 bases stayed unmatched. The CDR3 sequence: CASKEQGYEAFF. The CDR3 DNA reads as TGTGCCAGCAAAGAACAGGGGTATGAAGCTTTCTTT.

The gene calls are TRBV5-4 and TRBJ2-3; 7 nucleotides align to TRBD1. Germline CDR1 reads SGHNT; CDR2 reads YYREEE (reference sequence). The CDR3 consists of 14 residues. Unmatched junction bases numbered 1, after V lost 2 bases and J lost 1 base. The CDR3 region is CASSFTGGTDTQYF. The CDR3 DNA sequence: TGTGCCAGCAGCTTTACAGGGGGCACAGATACGCAGTATTTT.

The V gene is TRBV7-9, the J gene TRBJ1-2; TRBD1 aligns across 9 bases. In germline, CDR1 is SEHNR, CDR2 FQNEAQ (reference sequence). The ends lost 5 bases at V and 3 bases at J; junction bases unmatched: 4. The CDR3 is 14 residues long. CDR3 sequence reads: CASSHRTGDYGYTF. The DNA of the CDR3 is TGTGCCAGCAGCCATAGGACAGGGGACTATGGCTACACCTTC.

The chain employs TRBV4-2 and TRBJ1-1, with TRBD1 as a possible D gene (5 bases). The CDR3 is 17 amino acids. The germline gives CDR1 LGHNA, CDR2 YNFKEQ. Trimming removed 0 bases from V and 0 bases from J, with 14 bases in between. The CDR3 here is CASSQEGPRALNTEAFF. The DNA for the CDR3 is TGTGCCAGCAGCCAAGAGGGGCCCAGGGCGTTGAACACTGAAGCTTTCTTT.

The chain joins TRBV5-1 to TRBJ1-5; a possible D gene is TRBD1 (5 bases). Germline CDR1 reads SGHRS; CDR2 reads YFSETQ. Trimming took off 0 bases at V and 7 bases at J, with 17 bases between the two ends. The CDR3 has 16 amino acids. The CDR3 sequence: CASSLGVAGLRQPQHF. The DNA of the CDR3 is TGCGCCAGCAGCTTGGGAGTGGCAGGGCTGAGACAGCCCCAGCATTTT.

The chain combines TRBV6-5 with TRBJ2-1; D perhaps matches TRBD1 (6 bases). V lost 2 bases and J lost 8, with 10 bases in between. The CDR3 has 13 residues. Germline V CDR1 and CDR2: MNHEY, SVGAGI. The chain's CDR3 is CASSYVRGDEQFF. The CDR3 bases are TGTGCCAGCAGTTACGTCAGGGGTGATGAGCAGTTCTTC.

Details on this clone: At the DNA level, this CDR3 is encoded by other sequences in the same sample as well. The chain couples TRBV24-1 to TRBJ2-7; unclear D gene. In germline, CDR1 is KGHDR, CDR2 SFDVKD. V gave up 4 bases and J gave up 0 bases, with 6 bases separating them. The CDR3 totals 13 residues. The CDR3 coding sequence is TGTGCCACCAGTGACAGACACTCCTACGAGCAGTACTTC. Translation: CATSDRHSYEQYF.

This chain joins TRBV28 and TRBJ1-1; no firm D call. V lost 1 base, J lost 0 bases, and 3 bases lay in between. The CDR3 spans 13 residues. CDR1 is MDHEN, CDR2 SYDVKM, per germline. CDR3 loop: CASSLFLNTEAFF. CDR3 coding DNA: TGTGCCAGCAGTTTATTTTTGAACACTGAAGCTTTCTTT.

CDR3 nucleotide sequence: TGTGCCAGCAGTTACGGGGGGCGCTGGGAGACCCAGTACTTC. This encodes CASSYGGRWETQYF. The chain joins TRBV6-5 to TRBJ2-5, with D tentatively TRBD1 or TRBD2 (6 bases each). Trimming shortened V by 2 bases and J by 5 bases, and 12 bases separated the two germline ends. Germline V lookup: CDR1 MNHEY, CDR2 SVGAGI. The CDR3 extends over 14 amino acids.

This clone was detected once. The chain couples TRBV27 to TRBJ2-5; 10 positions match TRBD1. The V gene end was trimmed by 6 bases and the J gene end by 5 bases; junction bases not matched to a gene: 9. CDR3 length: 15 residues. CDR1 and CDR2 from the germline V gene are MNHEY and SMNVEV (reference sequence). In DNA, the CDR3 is TGTGCCAGCAGGATTCTCGGGACAGGGGCGGAGACCCAGTACTTC. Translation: CASRILGTGAETQYF.

CDR3 sequence: CATQTSGAYNEQFF. Here the CDR3 DNA reads TGTGCCACCCAGACTAGCGGGGCTTACAATGAGCAGTTCTTC. This sequence joins TRBV24-1 and TRBJ2-1, with 11 bases fitting TRBD2. Losses at the gene ends were 9 bases for V and 4 bases for J; bases not matched to a gene: 4. This CDR3 is 14 amino acids long. The germline V gene encodes CDR1 KGHDR and CDR2 SFDVKD.

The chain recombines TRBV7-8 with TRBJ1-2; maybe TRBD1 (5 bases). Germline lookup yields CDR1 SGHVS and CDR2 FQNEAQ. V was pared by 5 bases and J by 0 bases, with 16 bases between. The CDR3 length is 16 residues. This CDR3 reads CASSGDLDNANYGYTF. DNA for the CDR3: TGTGCCAGCAGCGGCGACTTGGACAACGCTAACTATGGCTACACCTTC.

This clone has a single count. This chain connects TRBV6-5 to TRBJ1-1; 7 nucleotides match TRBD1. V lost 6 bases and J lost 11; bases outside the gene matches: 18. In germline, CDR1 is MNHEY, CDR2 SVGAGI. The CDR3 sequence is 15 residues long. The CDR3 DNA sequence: TGTGCCAGCAGGGAGCGGACAGGTGCCGTTATCGAGGCTTTCTTT. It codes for CASRERTGAVIEAFF.

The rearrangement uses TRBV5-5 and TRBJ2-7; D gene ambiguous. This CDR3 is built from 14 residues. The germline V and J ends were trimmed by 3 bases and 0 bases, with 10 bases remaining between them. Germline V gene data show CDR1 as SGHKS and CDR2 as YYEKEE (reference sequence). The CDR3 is CASSSELNSYEQYF. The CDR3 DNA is TGTGCCAGCAGCTCAGAGCTAAACTCCTACGAGCAGTACTTC.

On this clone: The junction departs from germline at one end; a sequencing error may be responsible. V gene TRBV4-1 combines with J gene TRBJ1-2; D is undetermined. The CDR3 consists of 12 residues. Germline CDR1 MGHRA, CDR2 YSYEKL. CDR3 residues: CASSRTGPPLNF. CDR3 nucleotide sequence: TGCGCCAGCAGCCGAACCGGGCCGCCCTTAAACTTC.

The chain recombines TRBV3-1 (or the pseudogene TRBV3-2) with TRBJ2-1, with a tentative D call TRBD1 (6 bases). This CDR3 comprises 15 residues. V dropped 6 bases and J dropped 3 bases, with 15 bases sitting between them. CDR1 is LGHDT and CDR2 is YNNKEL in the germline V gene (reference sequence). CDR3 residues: CASRGEGTYYNEQFF. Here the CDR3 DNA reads TGTGCCAGCAGAGGTGAAGGGACATACTACAATGAGCAGTTCTTC.

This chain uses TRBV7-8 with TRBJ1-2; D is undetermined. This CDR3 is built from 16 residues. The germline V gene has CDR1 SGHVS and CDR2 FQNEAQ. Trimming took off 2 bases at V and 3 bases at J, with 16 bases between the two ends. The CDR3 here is CASSLRFGQVDYGYTF. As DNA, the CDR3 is TGTGCCAGCAGCTTAAGATTTGGTCAGGTCGACTATGGCTACACCTTC.

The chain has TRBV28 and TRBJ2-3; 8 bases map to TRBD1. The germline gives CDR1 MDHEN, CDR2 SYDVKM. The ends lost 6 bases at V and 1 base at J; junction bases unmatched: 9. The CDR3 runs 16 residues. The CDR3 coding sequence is TGTGCCAGCAGATTAGGACAGGGTATACGCACAGATACGCAGTATTTT. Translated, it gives CASRLGQGIRTDTQYF.

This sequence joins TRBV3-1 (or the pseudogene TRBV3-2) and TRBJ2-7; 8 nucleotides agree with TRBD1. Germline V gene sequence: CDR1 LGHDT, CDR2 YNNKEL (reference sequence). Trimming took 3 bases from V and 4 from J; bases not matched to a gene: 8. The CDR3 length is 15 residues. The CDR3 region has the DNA TGTGCCAGCAGCCAGGACAGGGTGGGAGGATACGAGCAGTACTTC. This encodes CASSQDRVGGYEQYF.

The CDR3 DNA is TGTGCCAGCAGCCGCGGACAAACTATCTACAATGAGCAGTTCTTC. The encoded protein is CASSRGQTIYNEQFF. This rearrangement joins TRBV11-2 to TRBJ2-1; a weak D match, TRBD1 (5 bases). Germline CDR1 reads SGHAT; CDR2 reads FQNNGV. The CDR3 has 15 amino acids. Trimming removed 5 bases at V and 3 bases at J, with 14 bases between.

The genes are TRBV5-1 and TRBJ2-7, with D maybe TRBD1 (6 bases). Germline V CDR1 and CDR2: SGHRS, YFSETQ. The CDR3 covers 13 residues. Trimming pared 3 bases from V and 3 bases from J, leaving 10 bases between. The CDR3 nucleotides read TGCGCCAGCAGCTCCGGGACATTCTACGAGCAGTACTTC. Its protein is CASSSGTFYEQYF.

CDR3 in DNA: TGTGCCAGCAGCCCGGGACAGCGGTATGGCTACACCTTC. Encoded protein: CASSPGQRYGYTF. The chain carries TRBV5-4 and TRBJ1-2; 7 nucleotides align to TRBD1. Germline CDR1 is SGHNT and CDR2 is YYREEE (reference sequence). There are 13 residues in the CDR3. V lost 4 bases to trimming and J lost 5 bases; unmatched junction nucleotides: 5. Using reference TRBV5-4 and TRBJ1-2 for the parts outside the CDR3, the full variable domain is ETGVTQSPTHLIKTRGQQVTLRCSSQSGHNTVSWYQQALGQGPQFIFQYYREEENGRGNFPPRFSGLQFPNYSSELNVNALELDDSALYLCASSPGQRYGYTFGSGTRLTVV.

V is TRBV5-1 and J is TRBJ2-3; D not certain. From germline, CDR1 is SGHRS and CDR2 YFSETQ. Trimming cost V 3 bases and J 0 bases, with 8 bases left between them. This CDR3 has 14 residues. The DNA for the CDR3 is TGCGCCAGCAGCTCCCGCCTTAGCACAGATACGCAGTATTTT. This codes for CASSSRLSTDTQYF. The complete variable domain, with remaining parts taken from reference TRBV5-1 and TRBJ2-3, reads KAGVTQTPRYLIKTRGQQVTLSCSPISGHRSVSWYQQTPGQGLQFLFEYFSETQRNKGNFPGRFSGRQFSNSRSEMNVSTLELGDSALYLCASSSRLSTDTQYFGPGTRLTVL.